The sequence of this TCR beta chain was determined in a study of blood T cell repertoires in COVID-19. About the study: Samples of COVID-19 (acute and convalescent) were obtained from the United States, Italy and Spain. The cDNA or gDNA used as material had been derived from T cells, B-cell-depleted T cells, or PBMCs.

CDR1 and CDR2 (germline): SGHVS, FQNEAQ. Trimming took 5 bases from V and 0 from J; bases not matched to a gene: 22. The CDR3 length is 23 residues. Per the study methods: Nucleated cell counts were estimated from reference gene primer amplification. Assay used: immunoSEQ multiplex PCR; TCRdb lists only in-frame clones, some missing. V and J calls and clone size come straight from that table; D and trimming were deduced from the DNA. Of 200,000 to 250,000 clones listed, around 90% are singletons. This TCR was recovered from a woman in her seventies with active or convalescent COVID-19. This sequence joins TRBV7-8 and TRBJ2-3; 14 bases align to TRBD2. What was sequenced was peripheral blood. The CDR3 sequence is CASSPSPGLAGAPLSISTDTQYF. The CDR3, as DNA: TGTGCCAGCAGCCCGAGCCCGGGACTAGCGGGGGCCCCCCTCTCTATTAGCACAGATACGCAGTATTTT.